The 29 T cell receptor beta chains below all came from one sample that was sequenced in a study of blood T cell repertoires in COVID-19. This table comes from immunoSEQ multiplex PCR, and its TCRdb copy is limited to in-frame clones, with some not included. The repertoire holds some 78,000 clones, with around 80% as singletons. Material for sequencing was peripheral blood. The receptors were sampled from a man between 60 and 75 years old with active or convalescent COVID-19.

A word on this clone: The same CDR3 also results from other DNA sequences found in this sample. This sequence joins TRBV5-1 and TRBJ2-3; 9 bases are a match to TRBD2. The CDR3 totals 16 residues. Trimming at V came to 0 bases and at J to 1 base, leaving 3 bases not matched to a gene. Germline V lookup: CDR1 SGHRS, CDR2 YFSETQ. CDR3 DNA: TGCGCCAGCAGCTTGGTTAGCGGGGGTGGCACAGATACGCAGTATTTT. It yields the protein CASSLVSGGGTDTQYF.

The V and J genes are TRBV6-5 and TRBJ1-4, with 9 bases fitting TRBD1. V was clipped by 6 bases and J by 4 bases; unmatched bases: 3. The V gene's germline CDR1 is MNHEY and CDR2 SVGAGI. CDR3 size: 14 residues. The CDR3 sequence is CASRMDRGNEKLFF. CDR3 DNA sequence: TGTGCCAGCAGAATGGACAGGGGTAATGAAAAACTGTTTTTT.

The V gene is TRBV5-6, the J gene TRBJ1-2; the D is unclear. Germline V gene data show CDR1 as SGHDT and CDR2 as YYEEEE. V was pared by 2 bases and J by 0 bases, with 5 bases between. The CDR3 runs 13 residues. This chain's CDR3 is CASSLQPNYGYTF. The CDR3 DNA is TGTGCCAGCAGCTTACAACCTAACTATGGCTACACCTTC. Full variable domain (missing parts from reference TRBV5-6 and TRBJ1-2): DAGVTQSPTHLIKTRGQQVTLRCSPKSGHDTVSWYQQALGQGPQFIFQYYEEEERQRGNFPDRFSGHQFPNYSSELNVNALLLGDSALYLCASSLQPNYGYTFGSGTRLTVV.

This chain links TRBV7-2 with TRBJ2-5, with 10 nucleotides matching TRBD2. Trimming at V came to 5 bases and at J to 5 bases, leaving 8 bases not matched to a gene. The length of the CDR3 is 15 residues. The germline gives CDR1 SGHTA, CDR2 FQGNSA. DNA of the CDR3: TGTGCCAGCAGCCCCACTAGCGGGGCTTGGGAGACCCAGTACTTC. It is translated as CASSPTSGAWETQYF.

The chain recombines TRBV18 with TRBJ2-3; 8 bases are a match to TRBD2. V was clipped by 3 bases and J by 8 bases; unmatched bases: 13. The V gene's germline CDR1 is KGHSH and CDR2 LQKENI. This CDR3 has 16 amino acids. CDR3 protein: CASSPPSAGGQGTQYF. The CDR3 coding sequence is TGTGCCAGCTCACCCCCTTCTGCGGGGGGTCAAGGTACGCAGTATTTT.

CDR3 in amino acids: CASSSGQGRYEQYF. Here the CDR3 DNA reads TGTGCCAGCAGCTCCGGACAGGGGAGATACGAGCAGTACTTC. This chain connects TRBV7-8 to TRBJ2-7, with TRBD1 identical over 9 bases. The germline gives CDR1 SGHVS, CDR2 FQNEAQ. V shed 4 bases, J shed 4 bases, and the junction held 5 bases outside the gene matches. The CDR3 is 14 amino acids.

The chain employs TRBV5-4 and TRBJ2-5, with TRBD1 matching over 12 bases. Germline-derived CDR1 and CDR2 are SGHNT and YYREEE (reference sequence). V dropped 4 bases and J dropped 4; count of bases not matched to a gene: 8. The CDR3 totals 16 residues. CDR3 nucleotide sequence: TGTGCCAGCAGCCAGGGACAGGGGGCGGTGGGAGAGACCCAGTACTTC. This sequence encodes CASSQGQGAVGETQYF.

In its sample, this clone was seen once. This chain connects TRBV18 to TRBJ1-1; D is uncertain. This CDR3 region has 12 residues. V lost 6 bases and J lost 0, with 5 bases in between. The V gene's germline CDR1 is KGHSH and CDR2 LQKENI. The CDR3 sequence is CASSPMNTEAFF. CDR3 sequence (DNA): TGTGCCAGCTCCCCCATGAACACTGAAGCTTTCTTT.

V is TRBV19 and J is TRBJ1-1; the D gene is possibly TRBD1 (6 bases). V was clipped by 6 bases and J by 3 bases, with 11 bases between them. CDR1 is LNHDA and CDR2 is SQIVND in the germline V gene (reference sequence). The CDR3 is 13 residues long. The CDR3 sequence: CASRGPGDTEAFF. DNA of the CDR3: TGTGCCAGTAGGGGACCAGGGGACACTGAAGCTTTCTTT.

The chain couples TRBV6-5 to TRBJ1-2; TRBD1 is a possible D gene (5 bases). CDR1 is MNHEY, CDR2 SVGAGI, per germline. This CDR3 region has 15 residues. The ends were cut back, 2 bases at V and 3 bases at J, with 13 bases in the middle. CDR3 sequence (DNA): TGTGCCAGCAGTTACCGCCAGACAGACTACTATGGCTACACCTTC. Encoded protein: CASSYRQTDYYGYTF.

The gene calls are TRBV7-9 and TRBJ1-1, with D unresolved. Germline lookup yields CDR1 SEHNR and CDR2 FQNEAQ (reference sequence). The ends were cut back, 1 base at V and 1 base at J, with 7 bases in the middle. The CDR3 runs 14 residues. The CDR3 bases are TGTGCCAGCAGCTTAGGAGTCCCGAACACTGAAGCTTTCTTT. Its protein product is CASSLGVPNTEAFF.

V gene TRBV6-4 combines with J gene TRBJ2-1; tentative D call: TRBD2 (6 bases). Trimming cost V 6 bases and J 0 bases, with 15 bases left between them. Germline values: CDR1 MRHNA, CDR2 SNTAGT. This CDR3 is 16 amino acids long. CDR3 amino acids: CASSSRPGGSYNEQFF. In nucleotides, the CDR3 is TGTGCCAGCAGCTCCCGACCCGGGGGCTCCTACAATGAGCAGTTCTTC.

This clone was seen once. The CDR3 bases are TGTGCCACCAGTCGAGTGGTAGCGGGTAATGAGCAGTTCTTC. Its translation is CATSRVVAGNEQFF. The genes are TRBV15 and TRBJ2-1, with 7 bases matching TRBD2. Unmatched junction bases numbered 9, after V lost 6 bases and J lost 7 bases. This CDR3 is built from 14 residues. Germline V gene lookup returns CDR1 LNHNV and CDR2 YYDKDF (reference sequence).

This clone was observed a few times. The CDR3 sequence is CASSLGLAGGTDTQYF. In DNA form, the CDR3 reads TGTGCCAGCAGCTTAGGACTAGCGGGGGGCACAGATACGCAGTATTTT. The chain recombines TRBV7-9 with TRBJ2-3, with 12 bases identical to TRBD2. Germline V gene lookup returns CDR1 SEHNR and CDR2 FQNEAQ (reference sequence). V gave up 1 base and J gave up 1 base; unmatched junction bases: 0. The CDR3 is 16 amino acids.

DNA of the CDR3: TGTGCCAGCAGCTTAGGAGTCCTAATGAAGCCCCCACCCCTCCACTTT. Translated: CASSLGVLMKPPPLHF. The chain uses TRBV7-2 and TRBJ1-6, with D unresolved. V lost 1 base to trimming and J lost 11 bases, with 18 bases between them. The CDR3 covers 16 residues. The germline gives CDR1 SGHTA, CDR2 FQGNSA.

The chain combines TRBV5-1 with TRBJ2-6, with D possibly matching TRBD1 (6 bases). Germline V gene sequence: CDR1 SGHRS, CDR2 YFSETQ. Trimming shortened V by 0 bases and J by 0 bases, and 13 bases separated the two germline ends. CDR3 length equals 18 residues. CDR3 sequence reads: CASSLGTGPSSGANVLTF. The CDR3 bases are TGCGCCAGCAGCTTGGGAACAGGGCCCAGCTCTGGGGCCAACGTCCTGACTTTC.

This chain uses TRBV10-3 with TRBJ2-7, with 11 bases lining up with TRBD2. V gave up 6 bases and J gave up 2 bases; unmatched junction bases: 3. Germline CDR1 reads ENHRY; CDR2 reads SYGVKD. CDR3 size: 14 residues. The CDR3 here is CAIRRLAGTYEQYF. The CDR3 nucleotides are TGTGCCATCAGACGACTAGCGGGGACCTACGAGCAGTACTTC.

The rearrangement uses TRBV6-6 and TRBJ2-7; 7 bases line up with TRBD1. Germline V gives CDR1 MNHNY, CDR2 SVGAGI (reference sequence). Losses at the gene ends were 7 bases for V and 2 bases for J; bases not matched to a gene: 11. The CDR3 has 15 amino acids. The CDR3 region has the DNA TGTGCCAGCACCAGAACCGGGACAGACCCCTACGAGCAGTACTTC. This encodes CASTRTGTDPYEQYF.

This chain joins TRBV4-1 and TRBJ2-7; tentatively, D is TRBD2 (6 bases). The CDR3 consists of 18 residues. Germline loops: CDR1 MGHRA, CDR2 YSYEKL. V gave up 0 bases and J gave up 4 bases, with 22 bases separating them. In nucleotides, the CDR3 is TGCGCCAGCAGCCAAGATCCCTCCGGAGGGGTCCCGAGGTACGAGCAGTACTTC. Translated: CASSQDPSGGVPRYEQYF.

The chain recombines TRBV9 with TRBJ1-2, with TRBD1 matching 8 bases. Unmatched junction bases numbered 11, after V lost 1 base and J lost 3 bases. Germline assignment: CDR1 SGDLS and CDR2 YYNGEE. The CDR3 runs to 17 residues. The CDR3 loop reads CASSVTPAGQGDYGYTF. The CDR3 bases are TGTGCCAGCAGCGTAACACCCGCCGGACAGGGCGACTATGGCTACACCTTC. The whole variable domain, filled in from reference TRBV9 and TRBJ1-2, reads DSGVTQTPKHLITATGQRVTLRCSPRSGDLSVYWYQQSLDQGLQFLIQYYNGEERAKGNILERFSAQQFPDLHSELNLSSLELGDSALYFCASSVTPAGQGDYGYTFGSGTRLTVV.

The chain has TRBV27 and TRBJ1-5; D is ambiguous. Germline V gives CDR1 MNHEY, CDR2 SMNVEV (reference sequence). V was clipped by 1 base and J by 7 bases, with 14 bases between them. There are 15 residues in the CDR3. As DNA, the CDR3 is TGTGCCAGCAGTTTATACCGGGGATCTGACCAGCCCCAGCATTTT. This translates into CASSLYRGSDQPQHF.

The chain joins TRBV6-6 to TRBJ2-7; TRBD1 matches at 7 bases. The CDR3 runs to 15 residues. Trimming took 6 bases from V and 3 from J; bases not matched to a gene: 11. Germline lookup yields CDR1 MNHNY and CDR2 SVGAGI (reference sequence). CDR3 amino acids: CASSSTRQGHYEQYF. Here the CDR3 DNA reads TGTGCCAGCAGCTCTACCCGACAGGGACACTACGAGCAGTACTTC.

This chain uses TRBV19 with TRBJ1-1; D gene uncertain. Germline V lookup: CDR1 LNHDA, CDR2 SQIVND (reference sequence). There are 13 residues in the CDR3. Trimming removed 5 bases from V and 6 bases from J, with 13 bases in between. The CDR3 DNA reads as TGTGCCAGTAGTGTTACCGGGTCCCCTGAAGCTTTCTTT. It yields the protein CASSVTGSPEAFF.

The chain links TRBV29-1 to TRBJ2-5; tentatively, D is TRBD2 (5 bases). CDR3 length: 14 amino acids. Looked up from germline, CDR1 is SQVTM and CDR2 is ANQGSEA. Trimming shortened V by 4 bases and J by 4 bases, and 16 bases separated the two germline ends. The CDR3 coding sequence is TGCAGCGTTGGTTTATCGGGGTGGCGAGAGACCCAGTACTTC. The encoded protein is CSVGLSGWRETQYF.

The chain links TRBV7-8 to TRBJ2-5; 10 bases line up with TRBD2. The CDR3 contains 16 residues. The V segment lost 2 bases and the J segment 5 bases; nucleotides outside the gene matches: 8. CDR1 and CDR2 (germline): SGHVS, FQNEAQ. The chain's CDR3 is CASSLTSGVLLETQYF. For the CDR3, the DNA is TGTGCCAGCAGCTTAACTAGCGGGGTCCTTCTGGAGACCCAGTACTTC.

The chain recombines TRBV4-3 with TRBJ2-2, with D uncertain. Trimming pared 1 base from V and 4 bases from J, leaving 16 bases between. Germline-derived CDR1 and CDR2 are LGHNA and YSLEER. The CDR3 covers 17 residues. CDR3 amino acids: CASSQGLEVYGTGELFF. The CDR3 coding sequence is TGCGCCAGCAGCCAAGGATTAGAGGTATACGGCACCGGGGAGCTGTTTTTT.

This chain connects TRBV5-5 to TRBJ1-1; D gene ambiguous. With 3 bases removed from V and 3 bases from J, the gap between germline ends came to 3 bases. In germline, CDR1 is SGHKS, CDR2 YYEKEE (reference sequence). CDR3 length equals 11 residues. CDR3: CASSSDTEAFF. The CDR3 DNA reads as TGTGCCAGCAGCTCGGACACTGAAGCTTTCTTT.

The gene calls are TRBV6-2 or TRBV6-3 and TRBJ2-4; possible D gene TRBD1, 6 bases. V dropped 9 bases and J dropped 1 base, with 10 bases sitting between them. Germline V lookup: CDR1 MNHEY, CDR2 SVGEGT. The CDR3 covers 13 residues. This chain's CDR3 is CASSQGAKNIQYF. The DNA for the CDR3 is TGTGCCAGTAGCCAGGGGGCCAAAAACATTCAGTACTTC.

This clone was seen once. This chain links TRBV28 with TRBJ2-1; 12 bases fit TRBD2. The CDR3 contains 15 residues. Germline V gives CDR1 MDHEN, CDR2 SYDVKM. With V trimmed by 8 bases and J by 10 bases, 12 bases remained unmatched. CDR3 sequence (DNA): TGTGCCAGCGGAGCTAGCGGGGGGGCACGGGGAGAGCAGTTCTTC. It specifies CASGASGGARGEQFF. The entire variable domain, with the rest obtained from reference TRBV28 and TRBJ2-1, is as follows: DVKVTQSSRYLVKRTGEKVFLECVQDMDHENMFWYRQDPGLGLRLIYFSYDVKMKEKGDIPEGYSVSREKKERFSLILESASTNQTSMYLCASGASGGARGEQFFGPGTRLTVL.